A single sample is the source of the 28 T cell receptor beta chains below, sequenced in a study of T cell clones after liver transplantation. The table came from immunoSEQ multiplex PCR; TCRdb's copy has only in-frame clones and leaves some out. The table has under 12,000 clones, 60% to 85% seen once. Sequencing used CD4+ T cells from blood, obtained around 31 months after liver transplant. The receptors originated from a human patient who received a liver transplant. Some T cells here may be from the graft donor.

The chain employs TRBV9 and TRBJ1-4; no clear D gene. The germline V gene has CDR1 SGDLS and CDR2 YYNGEE. The CDR3 runs to 15 residues. Between the trimmed V and J ends, which lost 0 bases and 4 bases, there was a span of 10 bases. This CDR3 reads CASSVAAALNEKLFF. CDR3 coding DNA: TGTGCCAGCAGCGTAGCGGCAGCTCTTAATGAAAAACTGTTTTTT.

V is TRBV27 and J is TRBJ1-6, with D perhaps TRBD1 (5 bases). CDR3 size: 14 residues. Germline V CDR1 and CDR2: MNHEY, SMNVEV (reference sequence). Trimming removed 3 bases from V and 6 bases from J, with 9 bases in between. Written as DNA, the CDR3 is TGTGCCAGCAGTTTTCAGGGATCTAATTCACCCCTCCACTTT. It specifies CASSFQGSNSPLHF.

The genes are TRBV19 and TRBJ2-5; D is unclear. The CDR3 totals 13 residues. Germline V gene sequence: CDR1 LNHDA, CDR2 SQIVND (reference sequence). V shed 2 bases and J shed 1 base, with 5 bases lying between them. DNA for the CDR3: TGTGCCAGTAGTATAAGGGTCCAAGAGACCCAGTACTTC. It is translated as CASSIRVQETQYF.

The V call is TRBV10-2, the J call TRBJ1-1; D remains ambiguous. The CDR3 length is 13 residues. Germline CDR1 WSHSY, CDR2 SAAADI. Trimming pared 3 bases from V and 1 base from J, leaving 6 bases between. The CDR3 reads CASSETPNTEAFF. CDR3 nucleotide sequence: TGCGCCAGCAGTGAAACACCGAACACTGAAGCTTTCTTT.

The CDR3 loop reads CATSRDRGVNTEAFF. CDR3 DNA: TGTGCCACCAGCAGAGATAGGGGAGTGAACACTGAAGCTTTCTTT. The chain links TRBV15 to TRBJ1-1; tentatively, D is TRBD1 (5 bases). The ends were cut back, 0 bases at V and 0 bases at J, with 8 bases in the middle. The CDR3 is 15 amino acids. Germline CDR1 and CDR2: LNHNV and YYDKDF (reference sequence).

The chain recombines TRBV5-6 with TRBJ2-6, with 8 positions matching TRBD1. V gave up 2 bases and J gave up 0 bases; unmatched junction bases: 7. The germline V gene has CDR1 SGHDT and CDR2 YYEEEE. The CDR3 runs 18 residues. In DNA form, the CDR3 reads TGTGCCAGCAGCTTTGCGACAGGGGTCTCCTCTGGGGCCAACGTCCTGACTTTC. The encoded protein is CASSFATGVSSGANVLTF.

This chain connects TRBV21-1 to TRBJ2-3; the table assigns TRBD2, which was not confirmed against the DNA. TRBV21-1 is deemed a pseudogene. The CDR3 consists of 18 residues. The chain's CDR3 is CASRKSGALSGGTDTQYF. CDR3 sequence (DNA): TGTGCCTCTAGAAAGAGCGGGGCCCTTTCCGGGGGCACAGATACGCAGTATTTT.

In this sample, this clone turned up once. This rearrangement joins TRBV4-1 to TRBJ2-1; D is perhaps TRBD1 or TRBD2 (5 bases each). The V and J ends lost 5 bases and 8 bases respectively, with 19 bases between them. The CDR3 sequence is 15 residues long. Germline V gene lookup returns CDR1 MGHRA and CDR2 YSYEKL. The CDR3 DNA is TGCGCCAGCAGCGTAAGAGGGGACGGTCGGGATGAGCAGTTCTTC. This gives the protein CASSVRGDGRDEQFF.

The chain is built from TRBV7-6 and TRBJ2-1; 9 bases line up with TRBD2. Germline values: CDR1 SGHVS, CDR2 FNYEAQ. The CDR3 runs 17 residues. With 5 bases clipped from V and 8 bases from J, the junction kept 16 bases outside the gene matches. This CDR3 is CASSTPLVAGGRHEQFF. In nucleotides, the CDR3 is TGTGCCAGCAGCACCCCCCTTGTTGCGGGAGGGCGGCATGAGCAGTTCTTC.

This clone was counted only a few times. V is TRBV4-2 and J is TRBJ2-1; 15 nucleotides agree with TRBD2. J was trimmed by 13 bases and V by 0 bases; bases with no gene match: 7. The CDR3 totals 16 residues. Germline V gene lookup returns CDR1 LGHNA and CDR2 YNFKEQ. In DNA form, the CDR3 reads TGTGCCAGCAGCCAAGATCGGACTAGCGGGGGGGCCGGACAGTTCTTC. It translates to CASSQDRTSGGAGQFF.

In this sample, this clone is large. The chain is built from TRBV19 and TRBJ1-4, with D unclear. The V gene's germline CDR1 is LNHDA and CDR2 SQIVND (reference sequence). V gave up 3 bases and J gave up 5 bases, with 7 bases separating them. The CDR3 contains 13 residues. DNA for the CDR3: TGTGCCAGTAGTATGACTGTAAATGAAAAACTGTTTTTT. Protein product: CASSMTVNEKLFF.

This clone was found once. The chain couples TRBV5-5 to TRBJ1-1; 7 nucleotides line up with TRBD1. With V trimmed by 3 bases and J by 2 bases, 7 bases remained unmatched. Germline V gene sequence: CDR1 SGHKS, CDR2 YYEKEE (reference sequence). The CDR3 length is 15 residues. The CDR3 sequence: CASSSTGQLNTEAFF. CDR3 DNA: TGTGCCAGCAGCTCGACGGGACAGCTTAACACTGAAGCTTTCTTT.

The chain links TRBV2 to TRBJ1-1; TRBD1 aligns across 7 bases. The CDR3 runs to 14 residues. Germline V gene lookup returns CDR1 SNHLY and CDR2 FYNNEI. The J segment lost 4 bases and the V segment lost 6 bases, leaving 8 bases of the junction unmatched. The CDR3 protein is CASSTGVMGTEAFF. CDR3 in DNA: TGTGCCAGCAGCACAGGGGTAATGGGCACTGAAGCTTTCTTT.

The V call is TRBV7-9, the J call TRBJ2-3; 9 nucleotides match TRBD1. V was clipped by 5 bases and J by 6 bases; unmatched bases: 15. Germline V CDR1 and CDR2: SEHNR, FQNEAQ (reference sequence). The CDR3 totals 17 residues. The CDR3 region has the DNA TGTGCCAGCAGCGAGAATGCCGGGACAGGGAGGGTGGATACGCAGTATTTT. It yields the protein CASSENAGTGRVDTQYF. Drawing the rest from reference TRBV7-9 and TRBJ2-3, the complete variable domain is DTGVSQNPRHKITKRGQNVTFRCDPISEHNRLYWYRQTLGQGPEFLTYFQNEAQLEKSRLLSDRFSAERPKGSFSTLEIQRTEQGDSAMYLCASSENAGTGRVDTQYFGPGTRLTVL.

The chain uses TRBV28 and TRBJ2-7; no reliable D call. V was cut by 4 bases and J by 0 bases, with 4 bases left in between. Germline V lookup: CDR1 MDHEN, CDR2 SYDVKM. CDR3 length: 12 amino acids. Here the CDR3 DNA reads TGTGCCAGCAGTTCGAGCTCCTACGAGCAGTACTTC. Amino acids: CASSSSSYEQYF.

This chain uses TRBV7-2 with TRBJ1-2; D is ambiguous. The CDR3 is 16 residues long. From germline, CDR1 is SGHTA and CDR2 FQGNSA. V was trimmed by 3 bases and J by 2 bases, leaving 16 bases between them. This CDR3 is CASSLGSFLLNYGYTF. The CDR3 DNA follows: TGTGCCAGCAGCTTGGGATCTTTCTTGTTGAACTATGGCTACACCTTC.

With regard to this clone: At one end, the junction sequence differs from germline, possibly due to a read error. This sequence joins TRBV27 and TRBJ1-2; no clear D. The germline CDR1 and CDR2 sequences are MNHEY and SMNVEV (reference sequence). The CDR3 length is 14 residues. The DNA of the CDR3 is TGTGCCAGCAGCACCTCCTGGGGAGTAAGTGGCTGCACCTTC. Residues: CASSTSWGVSGCTF.

By proportion, this clone is medium-sized. V usage is TRBV7-9 and J usage is TRBJ2-2; D ambiguous. Germline values: CDR1 SEHNR, CDR2 FQNEAQ (reference sequence). The ends were cut back, 5 bases at V and 2 bases at J, with 12 bases in the middle. CDR3 length equals 15 residues. This CDR3 is CASSPLLGNTGELFF. The DNA of the CDR3 is TGTGCCAGCAGCCCGCTATTGGGAAACACCGGGGAGCTGTTTTTT.

The chain links TRBV11-2 to TRBJ2-3, with D possibly matching TRBD2 (6 bases). CDR1 is SGHAT and CDR2 is FQNNGV in the germline V gene. The CDR3 runs to 16 residues. V was trimmed by 1 base and J by 0 bases, leaving 11 bases between them. In DNA form, the CDR3 reads TGTGCCAGCAGCTTAGCCGGGGGTGGAAGCACAGATACGCAGTATTTT. This gives the protein CASSLAGGGSTDTQYF.

V usage is TRBV5-4 and J usage is TRBJ2-7; no definite D call. Trimming removed 0 bases at V and 6 bases at J, with 4 bases between. The CDR3 loop spans 11 amino acids. Germline assignment: CDR1 SGHNT and CDR2 YYREEE (reference sequence). CDR3 in amino acids: CASSLGTEQYF. In DNA, the CDR3 is TGTGCCAGCAGCTTGGGAACCGAGCAGTACTTC. Drawing the rest from reference TRBV5-4 and TRBJ2-7, the complete variable domain is ETGVTQSPTHLIKTRGQQVTLRCSSQSGHNTVSWYQQALGQGPQFIFQYYREEENGRGNFPPRFSGLQFPNYSSELNVNALELDDSALYLCASSLGTEQYFGPGTRLTVT.

This rearrangement joins TRBV12-5 to TRBJ2-6; D is uncertain. CDR1 is LGHNT, CDR2 FRNRAP, per germline. CDR3 length equals 14 residues. V lost 5 bases and J lost 4, with 9 bases in between. This CDR3 reads CASGPLGGANVLTF. CDR3 sequence (DNA): TGTGCTAGTGGTCCACTGGGAGGGGCCAACGTCCTGACTTTC.

The chain combines TRBV28 with TRBJ1-6; a weak D match, TRBD1 (5 bases). V dropped 7 bases and J dropped 9 bases, with 13 bases sitting between them. Germline V gene sequence: CDR1 MDHEN, CDR2 SYDVKM. The CDR3 sequence is 13 residues long. The CDR3 region is CASTPGGSSPLHF. CDR3 nucleotides: TGTGCCAGCACCCCGGGGGGGAGTTCACCCCTCCACTTT. The variable domain in full, completed from reference TRBV28 and TRBJ1-6, reads DVKVTQSSRYLVKRTGEKVFLECVQDMDHENMFWYRQDPGLGLRLIYFSYDVKMKEKGDIPEGYSVSREKKERFSLILESASTNQTSMYLCASTPGGSSPLHFGNGTRLTVT.

The chain recombines TRBV27 with TRBJ2-7, with D hard to call. CDR1 and CDR2 from the germline V gene are MNHEY and SMNVEV (reference sequence). The CDR3 runs 12 residues. The V gene lost 8 bases and the J gene lost 6 bases, with 14 bases spanning the gap. The CDR3 DNA reads TGTGCCAGCGGACGAATGGGTAGCGAGCAGTACTTC. Protein product: CASGRMGSEQYF.

The rearrangement links TRBV19 to TRBJ2-1, with D possibly TRBD2 on 5 matching bases. The CDR3 loop spans 13 amino acids. Germline V lookup: CDR1 LNHDA, CDR2 SQIVND (reference sequence). V lost 5 bases and J lost 9, with 14 bases in between. Here the CDR3 reads CASSPTLEGEQFF. In nucleotides, the CDR3 is TGTGCCAGTAGTCCAACTCTAGAGGGTGAGCAGTTCTTC.

Sample share makes this clone medium-sized (0.01 to 0.1%). The chain joins TRBV5-6 to TRBJ1-2; 12 positions agree with TRBD1. The CDR3 extends over 15 amino acids. The V and J ends lost 2 bases and 6 bases, in that order; junction bases with no gene match: 5. The germline gives CDR1 SGHDT, CDR2 YYEEEE. This CDR3 is CASSFGTGGRDGYTF. The CDR3 bases are TGTGCCAGCAGCTTTGGGACAGGGGGCAGGGATGGCTACACCTTC. The full variable domain, in which reference TRBV5-6 and TRBJ1-2 provide the parts outside the CDR3, is DAGVTQSPTHLIKTRGQQVTLRCSPKSGHDTVSWYQQALGQGPQFIFQYYEEEERQRGNFPDRFSGHQFPNYSSELNVNALLLGDSALYLCASSFGTGGRDGYTFGSGTRLTVV.

The chain uses TRBV30 and TRBJ2-1, with D tentatively TRBD2 (6 bases). The V end was cut by 8 bases, the J end by 8 bases, with 13 bases between. The germline V gene has CDR1 GTSNPN and CDR2 SVGIG (reference sequence). CDR3 length: 11 residues. CDR3 coding DNA: TGTGCCGGGGACGGGGGAGATGAGCAGTTCTTC. This codes for CAGDGGDEQFF.

In this sample, this clone is medium-sized. The chain recombines TRBV6-5 with TRBJ2-7; D unresolved. Trimming took off 2 bases at V and 2 bases at J, with 4 bases between the two ends. CDR1 MNHEY and CDR2 SVGAGI come from the germline V gene. The CDR3 is 12 residues long. CDR3 DNA sequence: TGTGCCAGCAGTTACCCGACCTACGAGCAGTACGTC. Its translation: CASSYPTYEQYV.

The chain links TRBV4-2 to TRBJ1-2, with 7 bases aligning to TRBD1. The CDR3 has 14 residues. V trimming: 4 bases; J trimming: 6 bases; junction bases outside the gene matches: 8. Germline values: CDR1 LGHNA, CDR2 YNFKEQ. The CDR3 protein is CASSPLRQGDGYTF. The CDR3 nucleotides are TGTGCCAGCAGCCCTCTGAGACAGGGCGATGGCTACACCTTC.